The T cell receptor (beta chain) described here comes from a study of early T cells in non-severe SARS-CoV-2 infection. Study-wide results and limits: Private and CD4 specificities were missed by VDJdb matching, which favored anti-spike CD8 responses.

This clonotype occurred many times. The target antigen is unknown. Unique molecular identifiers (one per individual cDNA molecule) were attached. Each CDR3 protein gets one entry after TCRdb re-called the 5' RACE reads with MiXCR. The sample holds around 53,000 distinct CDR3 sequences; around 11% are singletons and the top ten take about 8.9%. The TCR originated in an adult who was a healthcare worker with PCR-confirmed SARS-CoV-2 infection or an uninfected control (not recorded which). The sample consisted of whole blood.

CDR3 DNA: TGCGCCAGCAGTGAGCTAGCGGGAGGGCGCACCGGGGAGCTGTTTTTT. Residues: CASSELAGGRTGELFF. This chain joins TRBV10-1 and TRBJ2-2; 12 bases are shared with TRBD2. V was pared by 2 bases and J by 4 bases, with 2 bases of the junction left unmatched. The germline V gene encodes CDR1 WNHNN and CDR2 SYGVQD (reference sequence). The CDR3 consists of 16 residues.